This T cell receptor beta chain derives from a study of blood T cells in healthy people across ages. Using a J-beta primer mix together with a sample-barcoded 5' primer, a second PCR was run for about 6 to 11 cycles. Paired-end reads containing CDR3 totaled no fewer than 2.5 million for each sample. TCRdb re-derived calls from the 5' RACE reads in MiXCR, one entry per CDR3 protein. The sample records hundreds of thousands of distinct CDR3 sequences, 45% to 50% being singletons. Study-wide findings and caveats: Both naive CD4+ cell counts and diversity were greater in long-lived donors than in aged donors.

This clonotype was seen many times. Its antigen is not known. CDR1 SQVTM and CDR2 ANQGSEA come from the germline V gene. There are 13 residues in the CDR3. Trimming removed 7 bases from V and 5 bases from J; junction bases left unmatched: 10. Russia was home to the donors, healthy Caucasian individuals aged roughly 6 to 95. The sequence was collected from a woman in her sixties or seventies in good health. The sequenced sample consisted of blood. The chain links TRBV29-1 to TRBJ2-5; 7 bases fit TRBD1. This CDR3 reads CSAVDRTRETQYF. For the CDR3, the DNA is TGCAGCGCCGTGGACAGGACGCGGGAGACCCAGTACTTC.